One sample yielded the 8 T cell receptor beta chains listed below, sequenced in a study of T cell responses to AZD1222 COVID-19 vaccine. The repertoire was sequenced with immunoSEQ multiplex PCR; TCRdb's copy has only in-frame clones and lacks some. The sample gives around 110,000 clones, around nine tenths of which show up once; around 6.6% is in the top ten. The source was peripheral blood, collected 28 days after the second AZD1222 dose. All receptors come from an adult who received the AZD1222 COVID-19 vaccine.

V gene TRBV18 combines with J gene TRBJ1-2; 9 bases are shared with TRBD1. The germline V gene encodes CDR1 KGHSH and CDR2 LQKENI. The V segment lost 5 bases and the J segment 3 bases; nucleotides outside the gene matches: 4. CDR3 length equals 14 residues. CDR3 nucleotides: TGTGCCAGCTCAGTCACAGGGGGCGACTATGGCTACACCTTC. It is translated as CASSVTGGDYGYTF.

The J gene is TRBJ2-2, the V gene TRBV6-2 or TRBV6-3; 7 positions match TRBD1. This CDR3 comprises 15 residues. Germline values: CDR1 MNHEY, CDR2 SVGEGT. Unmatched junction bases numbered 5, after V lost 0 bases and J lost 7 bases. Written as DNA, the CDR3 is TGTGCCAGCAGTTACTCAAGGGGGCCTCACGGGGAGCTGTTTTTT. As protein: CASSYSRGPHGELFF.

The genes are TRBV5-1 and TRBJ2-5; 9 nucleotides match TRBD1. CDR3 length: 16 amino acids. V lost 4 bases, J lost 5 bases, and 12 bases stayed unmatched. Germline CDR1 is SGHRS and CDR2 is YFSETQ. The CDR3 coding sequence is TGCGCCAGCAGCCCGCCGGGACAGGGCAGTCCGGAGACCCAGTACTTC. Translated: CASSPPGQGSPETQYF.

The J gene is TRBJ2-7, the V gene TRBV19; no reliable D call. CDR1 and CDR2 from the germline V gene are LNHDA and SQIVND (reference sequence). Trimming took off 5 bases at V and 2 bases at J, with 13 bases between the two ends. The CDR3 runs to 14 residues. The DNA for the CDR3 is TGTGCCAGTAGTCCCGCTCTAGGAACCTACGAGCAGTACTTC. This encodes CASSPALGTYEQYF.

This sequence joins TRBV7-8 and TRBJ2-1; TRBD2 agrees at 8 bases. The CDR3 has 16 residues. The ends lost 8 bases at V and 4 bases at J; junction bases unmatched: 13. From germline, CDR1 is SGHVS and CDR2 FQNEAQ. CDR3 sequence (DNA): TGTGCCAGCGATTTCGAAACGGGGGGGCCTTACAATGAGCAGTTCTTC. Protein: CASDFETGGPYNEQFF. Together with reference TRBV7-8 and TRBJ2-1, the CDR3 gives the full variable domain: GAGVSQSPRYKVAKRGQDVALRCDPISGHVSLFWYQQALGQGPEFLTYFQNEAQLDKSGLPSDRFFAERPEGSVSTLKIQRTQQEDSAVYLCASDFETGGPYNEQFFGPGTRLTVL.

The V gene is TRBV7-8, the J gene TRBJ2-1; perhaps TRBD1 as D (5 bases). In germline, CDR1 is SGHVS, CDR2 FQNEAQ. V lost 5 bases to trimming and J lost 0 bases, with 17 bases between them. This CDR3 contains 17 residues. This chain's CDR3 is CASSNRTTWSSYNEQFF. Written as DNA, the CDR3 is TGTGCCAGCAGCAACCGGACAACCTGGAGCTCCTACAATGAGCAGTTCTTC.

The chain uses TRBV2 and TRBJ1-2, with D uncertain. With 6 bases removed from V and 1 base from J, the gap between germline ends came to 6 bases. The CDR3 has 12 residues. The germline V gene encodes CDR1 SNHLY and CDR2 FYNNEI. CDR3 sequence: CASRGNNYGYTF. The CDR3 coding sequence is TGTGCCAGCAGGGGGAATAACTATGGCTACACCTTC.

V is TRBV15 and J is TRBJ2-1, with 11 bases lining up with TRBD2. The germline gives CDR1 LNHNV, CDR2 YYDKDF (reference sequence). The length of the CDR3 is 15 residues. The V and J ends lost 5 bases and 4 bases, in that order; junction bases with no gene match: 4. CDR3 in DNA: TGTGCCACCAGCGGAGGGACTAGCGGTTACAATGAGCAGTTCTTC. As protein: CATSGGTSGYNEQFF. The full variable domain, in which reference TRBV15 and TRBJ2-1 provide the parts outside the CDR3, is DAMVIQNPRYQVTQFGKPVTLSCSQTLNHNVMYWYQQKSSQAPKLLFHYYDKDFNNEADTPDNFQSRRPNTSFCFLDIRSPGLGDTAMYLCATSGGTSGYNEQFFGPGTRLTVL.